This T cell receptor beta chain is drawn from a study of blood T cell repertoires in COVID-19. Study-wide background: There were acute and convalescent COVID-19 samples, and they came from the United States, Italy and Spain. PBMCs, B-cell-depleted T cells, or T cells provided the cDNA or gDNA that made up the material.

Seattle cases were enrolled at active infection and followed longitudinally. The protocol was immunoSEQ multiplex PCR, while the TCRdb copy is restricted to in-frame clones and leaves out a portion. The sample contains 200,000 to 250,000 clones, 85% to 90% of which appear only once. Trimming took 4 bases from V and 6 from J; bases not matched to a gene: 8. CDR3 length equals 14 residues. From germline, CDR1 is LNHDA and CDR2 SQIVND (reference sequence). Source material: peripheral blood. The receptor was isolated from a man aged 25-45 years with COVID-19, enrolled during active disease. The chain links TRBV19 to TRBJ1-1; 7 bases align to TRBD1. In DNA form, the CDR3 reads TGTGCCAGTAGTAGAGGGGGCTTCGTCTCTGAAGCTTTCTTT. Translation gives CASSRGGFVSEAFF.